This is a list of T cell receptor beta chains from one sample in a study of T cell repertoires in cytomegalovirus infection. No cognate antigen is known for these TCRs. TCRdb passed the reads through MiXCR, listing each CDR3 protein once. The table has about 100,000 distinct CDR3 sequences, 29% seen once. The sequenced sample was CD8+ T cells from cultured PBMCs, obtained from culture after CMV antigen stimulation. The receptor set was obtained from a human donor in good health (CMV status not recorded). Some clones in this sample may be carry-over from other donors' samples. Both conserved end residues are part of each CDR3. A D gene is named only where the DNA matches it firmly. Where a row states a size, it is once, few, many or the class of an expanded clone; other rows omit it.

v_call,d_call,clone_size,j_call,cdr3_aa,cdr3_nt
TRBV7-9,TRBD2,few,TRBJ2-2,CASSPPSGFTGELFF,TGTGCCAGCAGCCCCCCTAGCGGATTCACCGGGGAGCTGTTTTTT
TRBV7-2,TRBD2,many,TRBJ2-1,CASSLLGTSVHEQFF,TGTGCCAGCAGCCTGCTCGGGACTAGCGTCCATGAGCAGTTCTTC
TRBV14,-,-,TRBJ2-2,CASSQCPPWDSNTGELFF,TGTGCCAGCAGCCAATGCCCACCCTGGGACTCTAACACCGGGGAGCTGTTTTTT
TRBV2,-,once,TRBJ1-1,CARGDGSVAFF,TGTGCCAGGGGGGACGGGTCTGTTGCTTTCTTT
TRBV4-2,-,-,TRBJ2-7,CASSQEDYLYEQYF,TGTGCCAGCAGCCAAGAGGACTACCTCTACGAGCAGTACTTC
TRBV11-1,TRBD1,-,TRBJ2-3,CASSPWDRASTDTQYF,TGTGCCAGCAGCCCCTGGGACAGGGCTTCGACAGATACGCAGTATTTT
TRBV29-1,-,few,TRBJ1-1,CSVELSDRSTEAFF,TGCAGCGTTGAATTATCTGATCGGAGCACTGAAGCTTTCTTT
TRBV19,-,few,TRBJ2-7,CASTPSRDGFYEQYF,TGTGCCAGTACCCCCTCCAGAGACGGATTTTACGAGCAGTACTTC
TRBV19,-,-,TRBJ1-1,CASSILLSGTEAFF,TGTGCCAGTAGTATCTTACTCTCAGGGACTGAAGCTTTCTTT
TRBV19,TRBD2,few,TRBJ2-1,CASKVGGYNEQFF,TGTGCCAGTAAGGTCGGGGGGTACAATGAGCAGTTCTTC
TRBV7-8,-,few,TRBJ2-1,CASSLASAGTYNEQFF,TGTGCCAGCAGCCTAGCATCCGCAGGGACCTACAATGAGCAGTTCTTC
TRBV6-1,-,many,TRBJ2-3,CASSATLGGADTQYF,TGTGCCAGCAGTGCAACCTTAGGAGGGGCAGATACGCAGTATTTT
TRBV5-1,-,many,TRBJ1-3,CASSGNDGNTIYF,TGCGCCAGCAGTGGAAACGATGGAAACACCATATATTTT
TRBV11-1,TRBD1,many,TRBJ2-7,CASSLTGGAEQYF,TGTGCCAGCAGCCTGACAGGGGGCGCCGAGCAGTACTTC
TRBV6-1,-,few,TRBJ1-6,CASTGTIGAASPLHF,TGTGCCAGCACGGGGACGATCGGGGCTGCTTCACCCCTCCACTTT
TRBV28,-,few,TRBJ1-2,CASSLAAHKNYGYTF,TGTGCCAGCAGCCTAGCGGCACATAAAAACTATGGCTACACCTTC
TRBV10-3,-,-,TRBJ2-4,CATIADDAKNIQYF,TGCGCGACTATCGCCGACGACGCCAAAAACATTCAGTACTTC
TRBV7-2,-,many,TRBJ1-5,CASSLTAWEGNQPQHF,TGTGCCAGCAGCTTGACCGCCTGGGAGGGCAATCAGCCCCAGCATTTT
TRBV12-3/TRBV12-4,-,few,TRBJ1-2,CASSLTPHYGYTF,TGTGCCAGCAGTTTAACACCTCACTATGGCTACACCTTC
TRBV7-9,-,few,TRBJ2-5,CASSFTWETQYF,TGTGCCAGCAGCTTTACATGGGAGACCCAGTACTTC
TRBV24-1,-,few,TRBJ2-1,CATSDTRQYPNEQFF,TGTGCCACCAGTGATACTAGGCAATACCCGAATGAGCAGTTCTTC
TRBV19,-,-,TRBJ2-7,CASSIVPGSGEQYF,TGTGCCAGTAGTATAGTTCCAGGGTCGGGCGAGCAGTACTTC
TRBV19,-,-,TRBJ2-2,CASSIHSVTGELFF,TGTGCCAGTAGTATTCATTCGGTCACCGGGGAGCTGTTTTTT
TRBV7-8,TRBD2,many,TRBJ2-7,CASSLGAGYEQYF,TGTGCCAGCAGCTTAGGAGCGGGGTACGAGCAGTACTTC
TRBV25-1,-,few,TRBJ1-1,CASRGAGNTEAFF,TGTGCCAGCAGGGGTGCAGGGAACACTGAAGCTTTCTTT
TRBV7-8,TRBD2,few,TRBJ2-5,CASSLGLAEETQYF,TGTGCCAGCAGCTTAGGCCTAGCGGAAGAGACCCAGTACTTC
TRBV7-8,TRBD1,-,TRBJ1-3,CASSWDREVLNTIYF,TGTGCCAGCAGCTGGGACAGGGAGGTTTTAAACACCATATATTTT
TRBV10-3,-,few,TRBJ2-7,CAINSDGNSYEQYF,TGTGCCATTAATTCGGACGGGAACTCCTACGAGCAGTACTTC
TRBV2,TRBD2,-,TRBJ2-4,CASEAGKLAKNIQYF,TGTGCCAGCGAAGCGGGAAAACTAGCCAAAAACATTCAGTACTTC
TRBV29-1,TRBD2,-,TRBJ2-3,CSVEDPETSGASTDTQYF,TGCAGCGTTGAAGATCCCGAGACTAGCGGCGCTAGCACAGATACGCAGTATTTT
TRBV20-1,-,-,TRBJ1-3,CSARRDLFSSGNTIYF,TGCAGTGCTAGAAGGGACCTTTTCAGCTCTGGAAACACCATATATTTT
TRBV7-8,TRBD1,-,TRBJ1-5,CASSLSGTGLNQPQHF,TGTGCCAGCAGTCTTTCCGGGACAGGGCTCAATCAGCCCCAGCATTTT
TRBV2,-,-,TRBJ2-4,CASSESQKNIQYF,TGTGCCAGCAGTGAATCACAGAAAAACATTCAGTACTTC
TRBV7-9,TRBD1,few,TRBJ2-7,CASSPGQGWYEQYF,TGTGCCAGCAGCCCCGGACAGGGGTGGTACGAGCAGTACTTC
TRBV10-3,-,few,TRBJ2-1,CAISDPNRAPYNEQFF,TGTGCCATCAGTGACCCGAACAGGGCACCCTACAATGAGCAGTTCTTC
TRBV7-9,-,-,TRBJ1-2,CASSFDGYGYTF,TGTGCCAGCAGCTTCGACGGCTATGGCTACACCTTC
TRBV6-1,-,many,TRBJ2-1,CASSHPGGNEQFF,TGTGCCAGCAGCCACCCCGGGGGCAATGAGCAGTTCTTC
TRBV5-1,TRBD2,few,TRBJ2-1,CASTLGLAGDIRAPGEQFF,TGCGCCAGCACCTTGGGGCTAGCGGGGGATATAAGGGCACCCGGTGAGCAGTTCTTC
TRBV5-8,-,-,TRBJ2-7,CASSPGTDSSYEQYF,TGTGCCAGCAGCCCGGGGACTGATAGCTCCTACGAGCAGTACTTC
TRBV28,-,few,TRBJ1-1,CASSKGVGVKPEAFF,TGTGCCAGCAGTAAAGGGGTGGGGGTTAAACCTGAAGCTTTCTTT
TRBV5-8,-,-,TRBJ1-1,CASSVVYPGHPNTEAFF,TGTGCCAGCAGCGTGGTCTACCCGGGACACCCGAACACTGAAGCTTTCTTT
TRBV13,-,few,TRBJ2-1,CASSKGGYHEQFF,TGTGCCAGCAGCAAGGGGGGCTATCATGAGCAGTTCTTC
TRBV6-5,TRBD2,-,TRBJ2-5,CASSYNPSGGSETQYF,TGTGCCAGCAGTTACAACCCTAGCGGGGGCTCGGAGACCCAGTACTTC
TRBV27,-,-,TRBJ2-1,CASSLSELNEQFF,TGTGCCAGCAGTTTATCGGAACTCAATGAGCAGTTCTTC
TRBV7-9,-,-,TRBJ2-1,CASSLPGTPGEQFF,TGTGCCAGCAGCTTACCTGGGACCCCGGGTGAGCAGTTCTTC
TRBV15,TRBD2,few,TRBJ2-1,CATSRKRGEYNEQFF,TGTGCCACCAGCAGAAAGCGGGGTGAATACAATGAGCAGTTCTTC